A selection of T cell receptor beta chains follows, all from one sample in a study of T-cell memory formation after mild COVID-19. One entry per CDR3 protein, called by TCRdb with MiXCR from the 5' RACE reads. This table has hundreds of thousands of distinct CDR3 sequences, around 27% appearing once. The specimen sequenced was PBMCs or a T cell subset sorted from them (not recorded which). Receptors were obtained from an adult woman who had mild COVID-19 (a few samples of this study predate the infection). Cell type and time point are not known. CDR3s include the opening cysteine and the closing phenylalanine or tryptophan. D genes are given only for firm matches. The listing skips clone size in some rows; elsewhere it reads once, few, many or a size class.

v_call	clone_size	d_call	j_call	cdr3_aa	cdr3_nt
TRBV20-1	.	TRBD1	TRBJ2-7	CSARDWRQGDAYEQYF	TGCAGTGCTAGAGATTGGAGACAGGGGGATGCCTACGAGCAGTACTTC
TRBV7-2	.	.	TRBJ2-7	CASRLLYEQYF	TGTGCCAGCAGGCTCCTCTACGAGCAGTACTTC
TRBV4-2	few	TRBD1	TRBJ1-1	CASSHLQGVNTEAFF	TGTGCCAGCAGCCATTTACAGGGGGTGAACACTGAAGCTTTCTTT
TRBV10-3	few	.	TRBJ2-3	CAISDPGADTQYF	TGTGCCATCAGTGATCCAGGAGCAGATACGCAGTATTTT
TRBV18	few	.	TRBJ2-5	CASYTQTTGTQYF	TGTGCCAGCTATACACAGACTACGGGGACCCAGTACTTC
TRBV9	.	.	TRBJ1-5	CASSPPMGEAHQPQHF	TGTGCCAGCAGCCCTCCGATGGGTGAGGCGCATCAGCCCCAGCATTTT
TRBV18	.	.	TRBJ1-2	CASSPKTANYGYTF	TGTGCCAGCTCACCTAAGACAGCTAACTATGGCTACACCTTC
TRBV5-1	.	TRBD2	TRBJ2-1	CASSTGLAPAGYNEQFF	TGCGCCAGCAGCACCGGACTAGCCCCCGCTGGGTACAATGAGCAGTTCTTC
TRBV28	.	.	TRBJ2-7	CASSLGMGLASYEQYF	TGTGCCAGCAGTTTAGGGATGGGGTTAGCCTCCTACGAGCAGTACTTC
TRBV12-3/TRBV12-4	.	.	TRBJ1-2	CASSLYRADYTF	TGTGCCAGCAGTTTATACAGGGCCGACTACACCTTC
TRBV12-3/TRBV12-4	.	TRBD2	TRBJ2-1	CATKRFSGGAREQFF	TGTGCCACCAAACGTTTTAGCGGGGGTGCCCGTGAGCAGTTCTTC
TRBV5-1	.	TRBD2	TRBJ2-1	CASSMGTSGRPQFF	TGCGCCAGCAGCATGGGGACTAGCGGGAGGCCACAGTTCTTC
TRBV12-3/TRBV12-4	once	.	TRBJ1-4	CASSPGGIREKLFF	TGTGCCAGCAGTCCCGGGGGGATCCGGGAAAAACTGTTTTTT
TRBV12-3/TRBV12-4	many	TRBD2	TRBJ2-3	CASSFSLGLADTQYF	TGTGCCAGCAGTTTCTCCCTCGGACTAGCAGATACGCAGTATTTT
TRBV2	.	.	TRBJ2-3	CASSEAPLGAF	TGTGCCAGCAGTGAAGCCCCCTTGGGTGCTTTT
TRBV12-3/TRBV12-4	few	TRBD1	TRBJ1-1	CASSFTGGGTEAFF	TGTGCCAGCAGTTTCACAGGGGGCGGGACTGAAGCTTTCTTT
TRBV20-1	.	TRBD2	TRBJ2-1	CSARALAGGPGEQFF	TGCAGTGCTAGAGCACTAGCGGGAGGGCCCGGGGAGCAGTTCTTC
TRBV7-2	.	.	TRBJ2-3	CASSSAPWDTQYF	TGTGCCAGCAGCTCGGCTCCTTGGGATACGCAGTATTTT
TRBV12-3/TRBV12-4	.	.	TRBJ2-2	CASTGEESPNTGELFF	TGTGCCAGCACCGGGGAGGAGAGCCCGAACACCGGGGAGCTGTTTTTT
TRBV15	.	.	TRBJ2-5	CATRLGRENQETQYF	TGTGCCACCAGACTGGGTCGGGAAAACCAAGAGACCCAGTACTTC
TRBV6-5	few	TRBD1	TRBJ1-6	CASSYSSSGGTSPLHF	TGTGCCAGCAGTTACTCTTCGTCAGGGGGAACTTCACCCCTCCACTTT
TRBV4-1	many	TRBD2	TRBJ2-1	CASSQGLAGGKTYNEQFF	TGCGCCAGCAGCCAAGGACTAGCGGGGGGCAAAACCTACAATGAGCAGTTCTTC
TRBV18	.	TRBD1	TRBJ2-5	CASSPPMGQQETQYF	TGTGCCAGCTCACCACCGATGGGACAGCAAGAGACCCAGTACTTC
TRBV20-1	.	.	TRBJ2-7	CSARVPGGLYEQYF	TGCAGTGCTAGAGTCCCCGGGGGGCTCTACGAGCAGTACTTC
TRBV20-1	many	.	TRBJ2-5	CSARRNQETQYF	TGCAGTGCTCGACGGAACCAAGAGACCCAGTACTTC
TRBV6-2/TRBV6-3	.	.	TRBJ2-5	CASRTLETQYF	TGTGCCAGCAGGACCCTGGAGACCCAGTACTTC
TRBV11-2	once	.	TRBJ1-2	CASSFMQGHDGYTF	TGTGCCAGCAGCTTTATGCAGGGTCACGATGGCTACACCTTC
TRBV20-1	once	.	TRBJ1-1	CSALKGSTGGTEAFF	TGCAGTGCTCTCAAGGGCTCTACGGGAGGCACTGAAGCTTTCTTT
TRBV20-1	few	TRBD2	TRBJ2-1	CSARTGGGAYNEQFF	TGCAGTGCTAGAACTGGCGGGGGGGCTTACAATGAGCAGTTCTTC
TRBV20-1	few	.	TRBJ1-1	CSAVRALGMGRGFF	TGCAGTGCGGTCCGGGCATTAGGGATGGGAAGGGGTTTCTTT
TRBV24-1	many	.	TRBJ2-3	CATSDSGVRTDTQYF	TGTGCCACCAGTGATTCGGGGGTTAGGACAGATACGCAGTATTTT
TRBV6-2/TRBV6-3	few	.	TRBJ1-2	CASSYGQAYGYTF	TGTGCCAGCAGTTACGGCCAGGCCTATGGCTACACCTTC
TRBV6-5	.	.	TRBJ2-3	CASSYSMGGGPYF	TGTGCCAGCAGTTACTCGATGGGGGGGGGGCCGTATTTT
TRBV6-5	.	.	TRBJ1-2	CASRGTTGNYGYTF	TGTGCCAGCAGGGGTACAACAGGGAACTATGGCTACACCTTC
TRBV25-1	.	.	TRBJ2-4	CASSGGKGGNIQYF	TGTGCCAGCAGTGGGGGGAAAGGGGGAAACATTCAGTACTTC
TRBV5-1	many	.	TRBJ2-5	CASSLGDSQETQYF	TGCGCCAGCAGCTTGGGGGACTCCCAAGAGACCCAGTACTTC
TRBV6-2/TRBV6-3	few	.	TRBJ1-1	CAIKRGMNTEAFF	TGTGCCATCAAGCGGGGTATGAACACTGAAGCTTTCTTT
TRBV6-1	.	.	TRBJ1-5	CAGALRKGNQPQHF	TGTGCCGGCGCCCTTAGGAAAGGCAATCAGCCCCAGCATTTT
TRBV12-3/TRBV12-4	.	.	TRBJ2-5	CASQGGPGETQYF	TGTGCCAGCCAGGGGGGACCAGGGGAGACCCAGTACTTC
TRBV9	.	.	TRBJ2-1	CASSEGSSYNEQFF	TGTGCCAGCAGCGAGGGAAGTTCCTACAATGAGCAGTTCTTC
TRBV5-1	.	.	TRBJ2-7	CASSLGKGLFELYEQYF	TGCGCCAGCAGCTTGGGTAAGGGACTTTTCGAGCTCTACGAGCAGTACTTC
TRBV18	few	TRBD1	TRBJ2-1	CASSPESPGTGRNEQFF	TGTGCCAGCTCACCAGAGTCCCCCGGGACAGGGAGAAATGAGCAGTTCTTC
TRBV24-1	few	.	TRBJ2-5	CATRRGETQYF	TGTGCCACCAGGCGCGGGGAGACCCAGTACTTC
TRBV12-3/TRBV12-4	few	.	TRBJ2-5	CASSPTVNTQYF	TGTGCCAGCAGTCCTACCGTGAACACCCAGTACTTC
TRBV9	few	.	TRBJ2-2	CASSDEGSGELFF	TGTGCCAGCAGCGACGAAGGGTCCGGGGAGCTGTTTTTT
TRBV2	.	.	TRBJ2-5	CASSDTGQETQYF	TGTGCCAGCAGTGATACAGGACAAGAGACCCAGTACTTC
TRBV29-1	few	TRBD1	TRBJ2-7	CSVRQGEQYF	TGCAGCGTTCGACAGGGCGAGCAGTACTTC
TRBV7-6	.	.	TRBJ1-4	CASSLSGVEGEKLFF	TGTGCCAGCAGCTTAAGCGGGGTTGAAGGTGAAAAACTGTTTTTT
TRBV6-2/TRBV6-3	many	.	TRBJ2-2	CASSYLLEFWVAVPTNTGELFF	TGTGCCAGCAGTTACCTGCTGGAATTTTGGGTTGCAGTTCCCACAAACACCGGGGAGCTGTTTTTT
TRBV4-1	.	.	TRBJ2-3	CASSHYPKDTSTDTQYF	TGCGCCAGCAGCCACTACCCAAAGGACACTAGCACAGATACGCAGTATTTT
TRBV12-3/TRBV12-4	.	.	TRBJ1-2	CASSPRVEGYTF	TGTGCCAGCAGTCCAAGGGTGGAGGGCTACACCTTC
TRBV3-1	.	TRBD1	TRBJ1-1	CASSQEGGTGRFTEAFF	TGTGCCAGCAGCCAAGAAGGGGGGACAGGGCGGTTTACTGAAGCTTTCTTT
TRBV7-2	.	.	TRBJ1-2	CASRPDLDYGYTF	TGTGCCAGCAGGCCCGATCTGGACTATGGCTACACCTTC
TRBV5-6	.	TRBD1	TRBJ2-7	CASSPQGASHEQYF	TGTGCCAGCAGCCCACAGGGGGCATCCCACGAGCAGTACTTC
TRBV5-6	.	TRBD1	TRBJ1-1	CASSLRTGGKTEAFF	TGTGCCAGCAGCTTGAGGACAGGGGGCAAAACTGAAGCTTTCTTT
TRBV9	.	.	TRBJ2-7	CASSVGGVSYEQYF	TGTGCCAGCAGCGTAGGAGGGGTGTCCTACGAGCAGTACTTC
TRBV7-9	.	.	TRBJ2-7	CASSFLDPPYEQYF	TGTGCCAGCAGCTTTTTAGATCCCCCCTACGAGCAGTACTTC